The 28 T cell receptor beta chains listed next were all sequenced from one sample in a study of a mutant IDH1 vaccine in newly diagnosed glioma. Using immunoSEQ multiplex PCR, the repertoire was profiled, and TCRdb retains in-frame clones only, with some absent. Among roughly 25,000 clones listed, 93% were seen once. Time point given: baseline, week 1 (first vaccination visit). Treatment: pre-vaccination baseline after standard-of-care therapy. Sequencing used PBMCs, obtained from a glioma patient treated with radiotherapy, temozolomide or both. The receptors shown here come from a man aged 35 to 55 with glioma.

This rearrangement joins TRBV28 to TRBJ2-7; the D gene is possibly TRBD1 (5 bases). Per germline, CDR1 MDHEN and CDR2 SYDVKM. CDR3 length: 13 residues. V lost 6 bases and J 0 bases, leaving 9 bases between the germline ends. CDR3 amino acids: CASSRVSSYEQYF. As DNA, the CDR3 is TGTGCCAGCAGCAGGGTTAGCTCCTACGAGCAGTACTTC.

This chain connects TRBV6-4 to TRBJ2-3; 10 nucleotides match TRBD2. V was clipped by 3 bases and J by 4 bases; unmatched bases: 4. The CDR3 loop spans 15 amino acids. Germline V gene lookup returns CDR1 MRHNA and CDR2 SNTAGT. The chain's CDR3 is CASSEKRGGPDTQYF. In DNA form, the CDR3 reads TGTGCCAGCAGTGAAAAGCGGGGGGGCCCAGATACGCAGTATTTT.

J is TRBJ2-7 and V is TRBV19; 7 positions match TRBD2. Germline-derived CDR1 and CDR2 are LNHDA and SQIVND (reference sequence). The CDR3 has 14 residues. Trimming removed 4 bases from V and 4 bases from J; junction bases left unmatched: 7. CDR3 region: CASSKGLQGYEQYF. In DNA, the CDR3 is TGTGCCAGTAGTAAGGGACTACAAGGGTACGAGCAGTACTTC.

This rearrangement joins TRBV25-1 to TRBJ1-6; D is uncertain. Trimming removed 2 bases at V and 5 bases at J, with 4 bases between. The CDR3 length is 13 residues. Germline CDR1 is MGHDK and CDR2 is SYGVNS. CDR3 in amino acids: CASSESNNSPLHF. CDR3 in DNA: TGTGCCAGCAGTGAAAGCAATAATTCACCCCTCCACTTT.

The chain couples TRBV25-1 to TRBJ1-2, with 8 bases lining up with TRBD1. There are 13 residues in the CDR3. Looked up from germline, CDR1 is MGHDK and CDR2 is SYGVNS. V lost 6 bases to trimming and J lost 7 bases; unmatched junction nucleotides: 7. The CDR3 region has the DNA TGTGCCAGCAGAATGTCAGGGGGCGGTGGCTACACCTTC. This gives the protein CASRMSGGGGYTF.

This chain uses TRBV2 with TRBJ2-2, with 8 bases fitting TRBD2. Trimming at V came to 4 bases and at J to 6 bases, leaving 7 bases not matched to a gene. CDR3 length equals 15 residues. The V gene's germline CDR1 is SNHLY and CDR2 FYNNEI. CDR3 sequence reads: CASSVSGSQAGELFF. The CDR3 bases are TGTGCCAGCAGTGTAAGCGGGAGTCAGGCCGGGGAGCTGTTTTTT.

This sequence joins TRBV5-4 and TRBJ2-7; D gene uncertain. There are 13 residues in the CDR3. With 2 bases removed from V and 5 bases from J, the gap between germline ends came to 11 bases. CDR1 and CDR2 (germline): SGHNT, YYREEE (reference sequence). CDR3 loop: CASSFRYRNEQYF. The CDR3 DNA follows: TGTGCCAGCAGCTTCCGATATAGGAACGAGCAGTACTTC.

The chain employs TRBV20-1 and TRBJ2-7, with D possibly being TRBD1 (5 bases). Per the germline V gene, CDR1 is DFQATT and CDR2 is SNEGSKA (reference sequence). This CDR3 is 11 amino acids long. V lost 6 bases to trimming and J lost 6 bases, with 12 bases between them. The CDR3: CSAAPGPEQYF. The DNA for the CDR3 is TGCAGTGCAGCTCCAGGGCCCGAGCAGTACTTC.

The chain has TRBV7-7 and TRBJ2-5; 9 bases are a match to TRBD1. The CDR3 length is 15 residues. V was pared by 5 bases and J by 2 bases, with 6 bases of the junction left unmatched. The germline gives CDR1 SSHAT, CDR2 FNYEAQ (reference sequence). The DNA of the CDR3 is TGTGCCAGCAGCCCGGGGACAGGGACACAAGAGACCCAGTACTTC. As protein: CASSPGTGTQETQYF.

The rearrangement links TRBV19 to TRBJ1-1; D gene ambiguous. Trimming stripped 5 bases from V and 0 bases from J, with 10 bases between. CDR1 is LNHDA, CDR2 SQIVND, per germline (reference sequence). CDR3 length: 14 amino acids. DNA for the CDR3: TGTGCCAGTAGTGAGATAGCTATGAACACTGAAGCTTTCTTT. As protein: CASSEIAMNTEAFF.

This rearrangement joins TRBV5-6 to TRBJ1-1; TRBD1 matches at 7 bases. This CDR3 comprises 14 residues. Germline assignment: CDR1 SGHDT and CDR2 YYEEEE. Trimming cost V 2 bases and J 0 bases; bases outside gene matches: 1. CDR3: CASSLTGVNTEAFF. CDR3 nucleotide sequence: TGTGCCAGCAGCTTAACAGGGGTGAACACTGAAGCTTTCTTT. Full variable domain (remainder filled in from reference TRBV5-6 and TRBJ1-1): DAGVTQSPTHLIKTRGQQVTLRCSPKSGHDTVSWYQQALGQGPQFIFQYYEEEERQRGNFPDRFSGHQFPNYSSELNVNALLLGDSALYLCASSLTGVNTEAFFGQGTRLTVV.

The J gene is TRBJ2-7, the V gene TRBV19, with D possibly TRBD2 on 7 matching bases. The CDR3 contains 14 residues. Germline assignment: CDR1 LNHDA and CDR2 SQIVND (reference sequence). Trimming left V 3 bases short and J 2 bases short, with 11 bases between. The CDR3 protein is CASSIGGATYEQYF. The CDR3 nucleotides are TGTGCCAGTAGTATTGGGGGGGCGACCTACGAGCAGTACTTC.

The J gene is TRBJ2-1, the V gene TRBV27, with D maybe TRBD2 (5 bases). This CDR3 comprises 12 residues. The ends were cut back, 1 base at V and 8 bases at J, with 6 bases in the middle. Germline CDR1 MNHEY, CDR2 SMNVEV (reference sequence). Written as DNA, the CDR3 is TGTGCCAGCAGTTTATTGGGAGATGAGCAGTTCTTC. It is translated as CASSLLGDEQFF.

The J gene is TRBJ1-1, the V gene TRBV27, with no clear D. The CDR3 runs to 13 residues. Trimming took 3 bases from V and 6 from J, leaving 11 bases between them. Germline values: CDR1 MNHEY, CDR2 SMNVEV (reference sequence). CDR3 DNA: TGTGCCAGCAGTTTCAATGAAGGGTCTGAAGCTTTCTTT. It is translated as CASSFNEGSEAFF.

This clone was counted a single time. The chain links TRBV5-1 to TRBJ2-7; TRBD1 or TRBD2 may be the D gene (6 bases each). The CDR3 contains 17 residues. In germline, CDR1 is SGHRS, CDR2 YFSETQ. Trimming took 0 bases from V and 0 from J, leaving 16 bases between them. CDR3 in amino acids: CASSLEGGNIGSYEQYF. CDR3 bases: TGCGCCAGCAGCTTGGAGGGGGGAAACATAGGCTCCTACGAGCAGTACTTC.

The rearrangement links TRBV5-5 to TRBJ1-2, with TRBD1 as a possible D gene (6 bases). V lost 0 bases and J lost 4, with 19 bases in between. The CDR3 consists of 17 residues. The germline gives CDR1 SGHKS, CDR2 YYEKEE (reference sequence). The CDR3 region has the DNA TGTGCCAGCAGCTTGGACGTCAACAGGGTTGGTAGCTATGGCTACACCTTC. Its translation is CASSLDVNRVGSYGYTF.

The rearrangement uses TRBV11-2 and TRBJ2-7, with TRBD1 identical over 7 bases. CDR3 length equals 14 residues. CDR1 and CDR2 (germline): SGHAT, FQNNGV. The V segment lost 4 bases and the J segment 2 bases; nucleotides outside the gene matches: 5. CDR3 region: CASSSTTGTYEQYF. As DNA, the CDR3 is TGTGCCAGCAGCTCGACGACAGGGACCTACGAGCAGTACTTC.

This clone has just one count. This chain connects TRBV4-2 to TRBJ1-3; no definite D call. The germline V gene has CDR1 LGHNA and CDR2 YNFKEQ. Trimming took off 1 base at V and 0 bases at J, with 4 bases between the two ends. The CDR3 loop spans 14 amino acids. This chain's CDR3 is CASSQGHSGNTIYF. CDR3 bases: TGTGCCAGCAGCCAAGGGCACTCTGGAAACACCATATATTTT.

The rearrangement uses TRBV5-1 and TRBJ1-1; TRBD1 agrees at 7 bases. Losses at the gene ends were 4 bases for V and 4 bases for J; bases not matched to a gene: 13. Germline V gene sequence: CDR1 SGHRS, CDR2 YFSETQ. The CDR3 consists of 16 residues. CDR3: CASSRSKIRGPTEAFF. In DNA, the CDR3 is TGCGCCAGCAGCCGGAGCAAAATTAGGGGGCCCACTGAAGCTTTCTTT. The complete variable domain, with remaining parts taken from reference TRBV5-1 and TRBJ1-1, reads KAGVTQTPRYLIKTRGQQVTLSCSPISGHRSVSWYQQTPGQGLQFLFEYFSETQRNKGNFPGRFSGRQFSNSRSEMNVSTLELGDSALYLCASSRSKIRGPTEAFFGQGTRLTVV.

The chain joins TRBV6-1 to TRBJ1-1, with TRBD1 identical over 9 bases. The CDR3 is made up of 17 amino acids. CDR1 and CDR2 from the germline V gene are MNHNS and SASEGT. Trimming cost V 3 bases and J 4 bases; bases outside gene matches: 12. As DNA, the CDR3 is TGTGCCAGCAGTGAGTTTGGACAGGGGTTGTTACGCACTGAAGCTTTCTTT. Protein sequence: CASSEFGQGLLRTEAFF.

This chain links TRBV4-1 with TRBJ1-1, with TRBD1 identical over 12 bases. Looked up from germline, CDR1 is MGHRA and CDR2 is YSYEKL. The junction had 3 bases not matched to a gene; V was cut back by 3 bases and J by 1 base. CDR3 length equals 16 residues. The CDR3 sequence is CASSHGTGGANTEAFF. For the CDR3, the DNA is TGCGCCAGCAGCCATGGGACAGGGGGCGCGAACACTGAAGCTTTCTTT.

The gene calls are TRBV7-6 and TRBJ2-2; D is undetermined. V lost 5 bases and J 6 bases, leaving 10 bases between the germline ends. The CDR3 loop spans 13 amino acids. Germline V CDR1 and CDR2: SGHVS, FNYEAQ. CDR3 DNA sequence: TGTGCCAGCAGCCCAAACCAGGCCGGGGAGCTGTTTTTT. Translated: CASSPNQAGELFF.

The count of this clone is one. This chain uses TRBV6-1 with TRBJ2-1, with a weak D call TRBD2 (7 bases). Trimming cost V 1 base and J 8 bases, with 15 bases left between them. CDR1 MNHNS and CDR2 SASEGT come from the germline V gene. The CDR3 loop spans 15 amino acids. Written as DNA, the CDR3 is TGTGCCAGCAGTGAAGGTGGGAGGGGGTGGGATGAGCAGTTCTTC. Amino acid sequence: CASSEGGRGWDEQFF.

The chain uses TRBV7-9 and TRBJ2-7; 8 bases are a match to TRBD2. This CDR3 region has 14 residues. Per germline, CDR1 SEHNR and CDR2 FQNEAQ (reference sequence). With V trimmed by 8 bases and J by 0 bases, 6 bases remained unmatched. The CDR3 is CASRGGDNSYEQYF. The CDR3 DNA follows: TGTGCCAGCCGGGGGGGCGACAACTCCTACGAGCAGTACTTC.

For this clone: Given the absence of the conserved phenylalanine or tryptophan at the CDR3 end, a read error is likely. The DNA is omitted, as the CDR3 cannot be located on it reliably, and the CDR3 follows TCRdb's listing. The chain's CDR3 is CASSLNRDRSI. V gene TRBV5-4 combines with J gene TRBJ2-7. Germline CDR1 is SGHNT and CDR2 is YYREEE (reference sequence). Including both end residues, the CDR3 is 11 amino acids long.

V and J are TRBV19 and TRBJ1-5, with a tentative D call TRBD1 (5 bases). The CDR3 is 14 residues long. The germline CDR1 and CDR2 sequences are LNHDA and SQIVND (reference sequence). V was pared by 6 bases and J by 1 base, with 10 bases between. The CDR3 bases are TGTGCCAGTAGCGGCGGGGGGAGCAATCAGCCCCAGCATTTT. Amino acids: CASSGGGSNQPQHF.

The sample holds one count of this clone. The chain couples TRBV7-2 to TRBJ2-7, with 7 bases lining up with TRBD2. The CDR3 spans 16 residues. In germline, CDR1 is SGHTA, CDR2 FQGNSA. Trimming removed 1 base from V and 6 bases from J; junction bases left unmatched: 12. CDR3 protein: CASSLVSTSGIVEQYF. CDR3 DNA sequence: TGTGCCAGCAGCTTAGTCAGCACCAGCGGGATTGTCGAGCAGTACTTC.

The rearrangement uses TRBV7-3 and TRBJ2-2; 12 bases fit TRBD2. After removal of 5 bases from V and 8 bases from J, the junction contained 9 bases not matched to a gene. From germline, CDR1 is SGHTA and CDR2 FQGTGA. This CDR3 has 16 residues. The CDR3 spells CASSLVTSGGHGELFF. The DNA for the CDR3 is TGTGCCAGCAGCCTAGTGACTAGCGGGGGTCATGGGGAGCTGTTTTTT.